A single sample is the source of the 8 T cell receptor beta chains below, sequenced in a study of vaccination effects on CD4 cells after COVID-19. A 10-day culture period preceded the isolation of CD4+ T cells. It was two doses of either the BNT162b2 or mRNA-1273 vaccine that participants received. The antigens of these receptors remain unknown. TCRdb keeps only in-frame clones here, not all; method: immunoSEQ multiplex PCR. This sample has 66,000 or so clones, with around 70% found just once. The sample consisted of CD4+ T cells from PBMCs cultured without peptide, taken after COVID-19 vaccination. These receptors originate from a human donor who received a COVID-19 vaccine.

The chain is built from TRBV12-3 or TRBV12-4 and TRBJ1-2; D is unresolved. Trimming took 3 bases from V and 2 from J, leaving 4 bases between them. The CDR3 has 12 residues. CDR3 loop: CASSFPNYGYTF. The CDR3 nucleotides are TGTGCCAGCAGTTTCCCAAACTATGGCTACACCTTC.

This chain connects TRBV5-6 to TRBJ2-3, with D tentatively TRBD1 or TRBD2 (6 bases each). This CDR3 spans 15 amino acids. The germline V gene has CDR1 SGHDT and CDR2 YYEEEE. Trimming took off 2 bases at V and 2 bases at J, with 12 bases between the two ends. In nucleotides, the CDR3 is TGTGCCAGCAGCTTTAAAACGGGGGCCACAGATACGCAGTATTTT. It translates to CASSFKTGATDTQYF.

V is TRBV5-1 and J is TRBJ2-7; the match to TRBD1 covers 8 bases. Losses at the gene ends were 4 bases for V and 4 bases for J; bases not matched to a gene: 13. The germline gives CDR1 SGHRS, CDR2 YFSETQ. This CDR3 is built from 16 residues. The chain's CDR3 is CASSRSGTGSLYEQYV. As DNA, the CDR3 is TGCGCCAGCAGCCGGTCCGGGACAGGTTCCCTTTACGAGCAGTACGTC.

The chain uses TRBV5-1 and TRBJ2-3, with TRBD2 identical over 8 bases. The CDR3 has 14 residues. V was clipped by 0 bases and J by 6 bases; unmatched bases: 3. Looked up from germline, CDR1 is SGHRS and CDR2 is YFSETQ. CDR3 protein: CASSLAAGVDTQYF. For the CDR3, the DNA is TGCGCCAGCAGCTTGGCAGCGGGGGTGGATACGCAGTATTTT.

V is TRBV29-1 and J is TRBJ2-1; 8 bases line up with TRBD1. There are 15 residues in the CDR3. Germline assignment: CDR1 SQVTM and CDR2 ANQGSEA. After removal of 5 bases from V and 6 bases from J, the junction contained 12 bases not matched to a gene. This chain's CDR3 is CSVTLFQGASNEQFF. CDR3 bases: TGCAGCGTTACTTTATTTCAGGGGGCCTCCAATGAGCAGTTCTTC.

This chain joins TRBV6-5 and TRBJ1-3, with D possibly being TRBD1 (6 bases). CDR3 size: 12 residues. Germline loops: CDR1 MNHEY, CDR2 SVGAGI. Trimming cost V 11 bases and J 6 bases, with 14 bases left between them. The CDR3 protein is CAGWTDVNTIYF. The CDR3 region has the DNA TGTGCCGGGTGGACAGATGTAAACACCATATATTTT.

The J gene is TRBJ2-3, the V gene TRBV18; D is ambiguous. The germline V gene encodes CDR1 KGHSH and CDR2 LQKENI. The CDR3 has 11 amino acids. The ends were cut back, 3 bases at V and 5 bases at J, with 3 bases in the middle. The CDR3 spells CASSPEDTQYF. DNA for the CDR3: TGTGCCAGCTCACCGGAAGATACGCAGTATTTT.

The chain recombines TRBV10-3 with TRBJ1-2, with 10 bases aligning to TRBD1. The CDR3 totals 15 residues. Germline CDR1 is ENHRY and CDR2 is SYGVKD. V gave up 8 bases and J gave up 3 bases; unmatched junction bases: 9. CDR3 loop: CAIGTGQGDYYGYTF. CDR3 DNA: TGTGCCATCGGAACCGGACAGGGGGATTACTATGGCTACACCTTC.